A selection of T cell receptor beta chains follows, all from one sample in a study of T-cell reconstitution after alpha-beta-depleted transplantation in children. TCRdb reprocessed the PCR reads with MiXCR, giving one entry per CDR3 protein. The table has about 980,000 distinct CDR3 sequences, about 29% seen once. This specimen consisted of PBMCs, mostly from graft donor cells, obtained 360 days after TCRalphabeta/CD19-depleted stem cell transplant. The receptors were gathered from a boy in the first two years of life who had a stem cell transplant for SCID, so the T cells may come from the graft donor. Each CDR3 is given with its conserved first and last residue. The D gene is left open where the match is weak. The size field is filled for only some rows; it gives once, few, many or a size class.

cdr3_length: 12; v_call: TRBV9; d_call: -; clone_size: -; j_call: TRBJ1-1; cdr3_nt: TGTGCCAGCAGCGTAGTGACAGATGAAGCTTTCTTT; cdr3_aa: CASSVVTDEAFF
cdr3_length: 16; v_call: TRBV5-1; d_call: TRBD2; clone_size: few; j_call: TRBJ2-1; cdr3_nt: TGCGCCAGCAGCTTGGTTCTAGCGGGGGGGTGGAATGAGCAGTTCTTC; cdr3_aa: CASSLVLAGGWNEQFF
cdr3_length: 12; v_call: TRBV6-6; d_call: -; clone_size: -; j_call: TRBJ1-2; cdr3_nt: TGTGCCAGCACCTTCCAGGGAGGTGGCTACACCTTC; cdr3_aa: CASTFQGGGYTF
cdr3_length: 14; v_call: TRBV20-1; d_call: TRBD1; clone_size: few; j_call: TRBJ2-7; cdr3_nt: TGCAGTGCTCAGGACAGGTTGGAGCTCTACGAGCAGTACTTC; cdr3_aa: CSAQDRLELYEQYF
cdr3_length: 17; v_call: TRBV20-1; d_call: TRBD1; clone_size: -; j_call: TRBJ1-1; cdr3_nt: TGCAGTGCTCCGAGACAGGGGAGGGTGAATTGGAACACTGAAGCTTTCTTT; cdr3_aa: CSAPRQGRVNWNTEAFF
cdr3_length: 15; v_call: TRBV20-1; d_call: -; clone_size: -; j_call: TRBJ1-6; cdr3_nt: TGCAGTGCTAGGCCCCTGAGCTCCTATAATTCACCCCTCCACTTT; cdr3_aa: CSARPLSSYNSPLHF
cdr3_length: 15; v_call: TRBV27; d_call: -; clone_size: -; j_call: TRBJ2-7; cdr3_nt: TGTGCCAGCAGTCCGAGGCGAGTTGGGTCCAACGAGCAGTACTTC; cdr3_aa: CASSPRRVGSNEQYF
cdr3_length: 15; v_call: TRBV5-1; d_call: TRBD1; clone_size: many; j_call: TRBJ2-5; cdr3_nt: TGCGCCAGCAGCCCTTCCGACAGGGGCGGGGAGACCCAGTACTTC; cdr3_aa: CASSPSDRGGETQYF
cdr3_length: 13; v_call: TRBV12-3/TRBV12-4; d_call: -; clone_size: -; j_call: TRBJ2-2; cdr3_nt: TGTGCCAGCAGTTCGGGGGCCACCGGGGAGCTGTTTTTT; cdr3_aa: CASSSGATGELFF
cdr3_length: 15; v_call: TRBV5-1; d_call: TRBD1; clone_size: -; j_call: TRBJ2-3; cdr3_nt: TGCGCCAGCAGCTCGGGACAGGGGGCGACAGATACGCAGTATTTT; cdr3_aa: CASSSGQGATDTQYF
cdr3_length: 16; v_call: TRBV5-1; d_call: TRBD1; clone_size: few; j_call: TRBJ2-1; cdr3_nt: TGCGCCAGCAGGACCGGGACAGTCAAATCCTACAATGAGCAGTTCTTC; cdr3_aa: CASRTGTVKSYNEQFF
cdr3_length: 13; v_call: TRBV5-1; d_call: -; clone_size: -; j_call: TRBJ1-1; cdr3_nt: TGCGCCAGCAGCTTACATGTGAACACTGAAGCTTTCTTT; cdr3_aa: CASSLHVNTEAFF
cdr3_length: 13; v_call: TRBV7-2; d_call: -; clone_size: -; j_call: TRBJ1-1; cdr3_nt: TGTGCCAGCAGCCGCGTAAGGGGCACTGAAGCTTTCTTT; cdr3_aa: CASSRVRGTEAFF
cdr3_length: 15; v_call: TRBV7-2; d_call: TRBD2; clone_size: few; j_call: TRBJ2-1; cdr3_nt: TGTGCCAGCAGCCCCGCGGGGGGGCTCTTAAATGAGCAGTTCTTC; cdr3_aa: CASSPAGGLLNEQFF
cdr3_length: 15; v_call: TRBV6-5; d_call: -; clone_size: -; j_call: TRBJ2-7; cdr3_nt: TGTGCCAGCAGTTACTCAACCTCTGTGGGGGCCGAGCAGTACTTC; cdr3_aa: CASSYSTSVGAEQYF
cdr3_length: 13; v_call: TRBV7-6; d_call: -; clone_size: -; j_call: TRBJ2-7; cdr3_nt: TGTGCCAGCAGCACCCCTGACGGCTACGAGCAGTACTTC; cdr3_aa: CASSTPDGYEQYF
cdr3_length: 13; v_call: TRBV6-5; d_call: -; clone_size: -; j_call: TRBJ2-5; cdr3_nt: TGTGCCAGCAGTTCGGTTCACCAAGAGACCCAGTACTTC; cdr3_aa: CASSSVHQETQYF
cdr3_length: 13; v_call: TRBV28; d_call: -; clone_size: few; j_call: TRBJ2-7; cdr3_nt: TGTGCCAGCAGTTTAATTCGTCAAGGAGAGCAGTACTTC; cdr3_aa: CASSLIRQGEQYF
cdr3_length: 15; v_call: TRBV14; d_call: -; clone_size: many; j_call: TRBJ2-3; cdr3_nt: TGTGCCAGCAGTCTAACGTTGGGCAGGACAGATACGCAGTATTTT; cdr3_aa: CASSLTLGRTDTQYF
cdr3_length: 17; v_call: TRBV2; d_call: TRBD2; clone_size: -; j_call: TRBJ2-7; cdr3_nt: TGTGCCAGCAGTGGATTAGCGGGGGGGCCCAGCTCCTACGAGCAGTACTTC; cdr3_aa: CASSGLAGGPSSYEQYF
cdr3_length: 17; v_call: TRBV20-1; d_call: -; clone_size: few; j_call: TRBJ1-2; cdr3_nt: TGCAGTGCTAGAGATGGGGGGGATGGACAGATGATCTATGGCTACACCTTC; cdr3_aa: CSARDGGDGQMIYGYTF
cdr3_length: 14; v_call: TRBV4-2; d_call: -; clone_size: -; j_call: TRBJ2-7; cdr3_nt: TGTGCCAGCAGCCCCGCCCGGGACAACTACGAGCAGTACTTC; cdr3_aa: CASSPARDNYEQYF
cdr3_length: 16; v_call: TRBV5-1; d_call: -; clone_size: few; j_call: TRBJ2-2; cdr3_nt: TGCGCCAGCAGAATCTCGCAGGGGCCGGGAACCGGGGAGCTGTTTTTT; cdr3_aa: CASRISQGPGTGELFF
cdr3_length: 16; v_call: TRBV4-3; d_call: TRBD2; clone_size: -; j_call: TRBJ2-1; cdr3_nt: TGCGCCAGCAGCCAAGCTTCTAGCGGGGTCTACAATGAGCAGTTCTTC; cdr3_aa: CASSQASSGVYNEQFF
cdr3_length: 12; v_call: TRBV7-9; d_call: -; clone_size: -; j_call: TRBJ1-1; cdr3_nt: TGTGCCAGCAGCTGGCGGGGCCTTGAAGCTTTCTTT; cdr3_aa: CASSWRGLEAFF
cdr3_length: 15; v_call: TRBV25-1; d_call: TRBD2; clone_size: few; j_call: TRBJ2-5; cdr3_nt: TGTGCCAGCAGTAAAACGGCCGCGGGGGGAGAGACCCAGTACTTC; cdr3_aa: CASSKTAAGGETQYF
cdr3_length: 17; v_call: TRBV12-3/TRBV12-4; d_call: -; clone_size: -; j_call: TRBJ1-1; cdr3_nt: TGTGCCAGCAGTTTTGAGGGCCGTGGCCTTGGGGGCACTGAAGCTTTCTTT; cdr3_aa: CASSFEGRGLGGTEAFF
cdr3_length: 15; v_call: TRBV12-3/TRBV12-4; d_call: TRBD1; clone_size: -; j_call: TRBJ2-1; cdr3_nt: TGTGCCAGCAGCCTGACAGGGGGCGCGGGGAATGAGCAGTTCTTC; cdr3_aa: CASSLTGGAGNEQFF
cdr3_length: 13; v_call: TRBV12-3/TRBV12-4; d_call: -; clone_size: few; j_call: TRBJ2-1; cdr3_nt: TGTGCCAGCAGTTTTGGGATCTACAATGAGCAGTTCTTC; cdr3_aa: CASSFGIYNEQFF
cdr3_length: 12; v_call: TRBV7-9; d_call: -; clone_size: many; j_call: TRBJ2-2; cdr3_nt: TGTGCCAGCAGACAGAACACCGGGGAGCTGTTTTTT; cdr3_aa: CASRQNTGELFF
cdr3_length: 14; v_call: TRBV20-1; d_call: -; clone_size: few; j_call: TRBJ2-3; cdr3_nt: TGCAGTGCTAGAGATTTTGGGCCCACAGATACGCAGTATTTT; cdr3_aa: CSARDFGPTDTQYF
cdr3_length: 15; v_call: TRBV20-1; d_call: -; clone_size: -; j_call: TRBJ2-3; cdr3_nt: TGCAGTGCTCAGAAAGGACGGACAAGCACAGATACGCAGTATTTT; cdr3_aa: CSAQKGRTSTDTQYF